This T cell receptor beta chain was found in a study of blood T cell repertoires in COVID-19. Sequencing used immunoSEQ multiplex PCR; TCRdb keeps in-frame clones, though not all of them. The table includes 190,000 or so clones, 80% to 90% detected once. Germline V gene sequence: CDR1 LGHNA, CDR2 YSLEER. V gave up 0 bases and J gave up 4 bases; unmatched junction bases: 7. The CDR3 contains 16 residues. Cohort assignment relied on participant-reported clinical history. For recovered donors of Cohort 3, there were two negative PCRs, clearance, or symptom resolution. V usage is TRBV4-3 and J usage is TRBJ2-3, with 7 bases lining up with TRBD1. The clonotype was recovered from a middle-aged man who had recovered from COVID-19. Sequenced material: PBMCs or T cells enriched from blood (not recorded which). Here the CDR3 reads CASSQDVSQGADTQYF. CDR3 bases: TGCGCCAGCAGCCAAGACGTGAGCCAGGGGGCAGATACGCAGTATTTT.